This TCR beta chain was sequenced for a study of identical twins. No donor was unhealthy or non-Caucasian. TCRdb itself ran the 5' RACE reads through MiXCR, one entry per CDR3 protein. Among about 220,000 distinct CDR3 sequences listed, about 7.5% were seen once. V trimming: 5 bases; J trimming: 3 bases; junction bases outside the gene matches: 6. The CDR3 length is 15 residues. Germline V gene data show CDR1 as SEHNR and CDR2 as FQNEAQ (reference sequence). These records were also assigned to another study, of yellow fever vaccine responses in identical twins.

The TCR originated in a woman in her late teens or twenties in good health. The sample comprised memory (CD45RO+) T cells sorted from blood. This chain connects TRBV7-9 to TRBJ1-1; TRBD1 aligns across 10 bases. CDR3 amino acids: CASSIDGTGDTEAFF. CDR3 in DNA: TGTGCCAGCAGCATTGATGGGACAGGGGACACTGAAGCTTTCTTT. Looking up the rest from reference TRBV7-9 and TRBJ1-1 gives the full variable domain: DTGVSQNPRHKITKRGQNVTFRCDPISEHNRLYWYRQTLGQGPEFLTYFQNEAQLEKSRLLSDRFSAERPKGSFSTLEIQRTEQGDSAMYLCASSIDGTGDTEAFFGQGTRLTVV.